The clone carrying this TCR beta chain was seen only a few times. Its antigen remains unidentified. This sample was taken from a study of type 1 and type 2 diabetes patients. Background on the study: Samples came from type 1 diabetic, type 2 diabetic or nondiabetic people, recruited in China. General study points: Some HECs seen only in T1D might also appear in more T2D or control samples.

PCR was run on genomic DNA. Amplification of the beta chain CDR3 used 30 forward and 13 reverse multiplex primers. TCRdb re-derived calls from the multiplex PCR reads in MiXCR, one entry per CDR3 protein. The sample yields 250,000 or so distinct CDR3 sequences, around 50% seen once. Trimming cost V 4 bases and J 3 bases; bases outside gene matches: 9. Germline V gene sequence: CDR1 LNHDA, CDR2 SQIVND (reference sequence). The CDR3 has 16 residues. Sequencing was done on a sample of peripheral blood mononuclear cells (PBMCs). This TCR was sampled from a man aged 18 to 35 with type 2 diabetes. The gene calls are TRBV19 and TRBJ2-7; TRBD1 matches at 10 bases. The CDR3 sequence is CASSTLTGGQDYEQYF. The CDR3 DNA reads TGTGCCAGTAGTACCCTGACAGGGGGCCAGGACTACGAGCAGTACTTC.